This TCR beta chain was obtained from a study of cytomegalovirus exposure and HLA in healthy donors. CDR1 is SGHAT, CDR2 FQNNGV, per germline. The CDR3 runs 17 residues. V was clipped by 2 bases and J by 2 bases; unmatched bases: 8. As regards this clone: What it binds is unknown.

PCR involved 60 Vbeta and 13 Jbeta primers. Clones were sequenced by immunoSEQ multiplex PCR, and TCRdb holds only the in-frame ones, with some missing. The table records approximately 140,000 clones, roughly 80% of them present only once. Study observations and caveats: When analyzed later, the rates of TCR association showed variation by HLA locus, with DRB1 the most and HLA-C the fewest. Productive rates of about 90% or about 30% were seen for most TCR beta V segments in an earlier analysis.

The source material was PBMCs. The receptor comes from a man aged 35 to 55 in good health and CMV-seropositive. This chain joins TRBV11-2 and TRBJ2-1; 8 bases are shared with TRBD2. The CDR3 DNA reads as TGTGCCAGCAGCTTACTCATACTAGCGGCAACCTACAATGAGCAGTTCTTC. This codes for CASSLLILAATYNEQFF.